These T cell receptor beta chains were read from a single sample in a study of blood T cell repertoires in COVID-19. Data came from immunoSEQ multiplex PCR; TCRdb stores just in-frame clones and leaves some out. The sample has over 250,000 clones; about 73% are singletons. The sequenced sample consisted of peripheral blood. The receptors come from a woman aged 80 or over with acute or convalescent COVID-19. The conserved cysteine and the conserved F or W are not part of the CDR3 here. Clone size, where shown, is once, few, many, or a class for clones that have expanded.

>TRBV9|NA
ASSVEGFTNEKLF
>TRBV5-6|NA
ASSRTLGQEGLQANVLT
>TRBV18|once
ASSSELAGGSYEQY
>TRBV28|few
ASSLILSPLH
>TRBV24-1|few
ATSDRTGDVGSNSPLH
>TRBV27|NA
ASRRQGGEKLF
>TRBV4-3|NA
ASSHDRGNTIY
>TRBV5-1|once
ASKGEREGRYNEQF
>TRBV3-1/TRBV3-2|NA
ASSPQNRRTTNYGYT
>TRBV7-2|NA
ASSPGLAGEQY
>TRBV19|NA
ASSIPRGIGGYT
>TRBV9|NA
ASSVWGLGRGDTDTQY
>TRBV29-1|NA
SVGRSARISYNEQF
>TRBV10-1|NA
ASSLLAGVVYEQY
>TRBV30|NA
AWSVGGGDQPQH
>TRBV2|few
ASRGENTGELF
>TRBV14|NA
ASSQALGGAGNQPQH
>TRBV3-1/TRBV3-2|NA
ASSQGLSLHT
>TRBV30|NA
ASNFPGQMTQAF
>TRBV11-2|NA
ASSLNSAGLGFYEQY
>TRBV5-1|NA
ASSLVTGGRETQY
>TRBV7-2|NA
ASSPLPQGAYGYT
>TRBV19|NA
ASSLNRETEAF
>TRBV12-3/TRBV12-4|NA
ASSSPRGNTIY
>TRBV11-1|once
ASSLGQGVRNTEAF
>TRBV28|NA
ASSFPGEGGYT
>TRBV3-1/TRBV3-2|NA
ASSQAARGDEKLF
>TRBV7-2|NA
ASSIGRSTDTQY
>TRBV7-2|few
ASSLAPGITDTQY
>TRBV9|NA
ASSAGAGTAYEQY
>TRBV5-6|NA
ASSLYRQGPDQPQH
>TRBV18|NA
ASSGTGTGGYEQY
>TRBV5-1|NA
ASSPGTGGNYGYT
>TRBV5-1|NA
ASSWVGQDSGNTIY
>TRBV4-1|NA
ASSQGAFRGARDEQY
>TRBV6-5|NA
ASRDTGMSSYGYT
>TRBV27|NA
ASSLKAGVHYQETQY
>TRBV7-3|NA
ASSPTGLAGPETQY
>TRBV10-2|once
ASRRNSGGTDTQY
>TRBV7-8|NA
ASSLATDPFGGGYT
>TRBV27|NA
ASSSTGFGVSYEQY
>TRBV11-2|NA
ASSFASGRAGELF
>TRBV27|NA
ASRGLAGYNEQF
>TRBV19|NA
ASSIGTGPSSYEQY
>TRBV5-6|few
ASSLWDRGSYEQY
>TRBV5-1|NA
ASTSAAGREQY
>TRBV18|few
ASSQNRQGGMNTEAF
>TRBV5-1|NA
ASSLVTSGGSSYNEQF
>TRBV6-5|NA
ASKSSGSLETQY
>TRBV10-3|NA
AISEGGGGETQY